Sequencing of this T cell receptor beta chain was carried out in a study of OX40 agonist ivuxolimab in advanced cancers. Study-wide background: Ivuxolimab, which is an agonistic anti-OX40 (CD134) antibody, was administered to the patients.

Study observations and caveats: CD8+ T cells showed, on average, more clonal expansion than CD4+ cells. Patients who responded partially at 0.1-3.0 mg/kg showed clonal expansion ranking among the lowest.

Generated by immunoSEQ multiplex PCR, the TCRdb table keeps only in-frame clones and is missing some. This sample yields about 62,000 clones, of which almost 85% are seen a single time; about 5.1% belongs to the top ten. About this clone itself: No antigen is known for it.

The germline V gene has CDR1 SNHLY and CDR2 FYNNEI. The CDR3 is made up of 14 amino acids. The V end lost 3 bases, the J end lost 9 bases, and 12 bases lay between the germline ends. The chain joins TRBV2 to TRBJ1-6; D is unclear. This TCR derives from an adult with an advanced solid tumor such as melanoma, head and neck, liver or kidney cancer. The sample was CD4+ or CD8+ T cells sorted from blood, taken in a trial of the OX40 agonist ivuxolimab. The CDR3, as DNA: TGTGCCAGCAGTGATGAGTTAGAGGGTTCACCCCTCCACTTT. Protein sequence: CASSDELEGSPLHF.